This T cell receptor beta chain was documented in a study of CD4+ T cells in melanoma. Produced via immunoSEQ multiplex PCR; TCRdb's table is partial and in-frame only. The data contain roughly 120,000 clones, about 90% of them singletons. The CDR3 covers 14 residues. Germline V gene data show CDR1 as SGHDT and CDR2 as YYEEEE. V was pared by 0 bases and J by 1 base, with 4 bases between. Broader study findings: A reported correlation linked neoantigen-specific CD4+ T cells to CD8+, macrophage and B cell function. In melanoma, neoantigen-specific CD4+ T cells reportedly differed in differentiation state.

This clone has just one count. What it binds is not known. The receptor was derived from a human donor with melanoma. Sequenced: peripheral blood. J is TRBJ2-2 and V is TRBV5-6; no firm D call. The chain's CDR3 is CASSLVGNTGELFF. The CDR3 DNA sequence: TGTGCCAGCAGCTTGGTTGGGAACACCGGGGAGCTGTTTTTT.